The 21 T cell receptor beta chains reported below all come from one sample, sequenced in a study of blood T cell repertoires in COVID-19. Sequenced by immunoSEQ multiplex PCR; TCRdb stores in-frame clones only, minus some. Found here are 350,000 to 500,000 clones, about 88% of them singletons; the top ten hold 1.4%. Source material: PBMCs or T cells enriched from blood (not recorded which). The source of these receptors is a woman between 18 and 29 years old who had been exposed to COVID-19.

The rearrangement links TRBV6-5 to TRBJ2-7, with TRBD2 as a possible D gene (5 bases). Germline lookup yields CDR1 MNHEY and CDR2 SVGAGI. V lost 7 bases and J lost 3, with 19 bases in between. The CDR3 contains 15 residues. The CDR3 DNA sequence: TGTGCCAGCACCATACAAGAGGGCGCCGACTACGAGCAGTACTTC. It specifies CASTIQEGADYEQYF.

V is TRBV5-1 and J is TRBJ2-1; 11 bases are a match to TRBD2. Trimming at V came to 4 bases and at J to 7 bases, leaving 7 bases not matched to a gene. The CDR3 is made up of 15 amino acids. CDR1 and CDR2 (germline): SGHRS, YFSETQ. The CDR3 nucleotides are TGCGCCAGCAGCCTGACTAGCGGGACCGGAAATGAGCAGTTCTTC. Residues: CASSLTSGTGNEQFF.

This clone has a single count. The chain couples TRBV6-5 to TRBJ2-7; 7 nucleotides align to TRBD1. Germline V lookup: CDR1 MNHEY, CDR2 SVGAGI. Losses at the gene ends were 5 bases for V and 1 base for J; bases not matched to a gene: 8. There are 15 residues in the CDR3. The CDR3 is CASSLPGQPSYEQYF. CDR3 DNA: TGTGCCAGCAGTCTCCCGGGACAGCCGTCCTACGAGCAGTACTTC.

The chain recombines TRBV11-2 with TRBJ2-3; 9 bases line up with TRBD2. V lost 5 bases, J lost 5 bases, and 11 bases stayed unmatched. CDR3 length: 16 residues. Per the germline V gene, CDR1 is SGHAT and CDR2 is FQNNGV. The CDR3: CASSLGRGGRGDTQYF. The CDR3 DNA reads TGTGCCAGCAGCCTGGGGCGGGGGGGCCGAGGAGATACGCAGTATTTT.

The gene calls are TRBV5-1 and TRBJ2-7, with 8 bases that match TRBD1. Germline V gives CDR1 SGHRS, CDR2 YFSETQ. V shed 4 bases and J 3 bases; nucleotides not matched to a gene: 9. CDR3 size: 15 residues. The CDR3 DNA reads TGCGCCAGCAGCCTGGACAGGGACCTGCGCTACGAGCAGTACTTC. It is translated as CASSLDRDLRYEQYF. The whole variable domain, remainder taken from reference TRBV5-1 and TRBJ2-7, is KAGVTQTPRYLIKTRGQQVTLSCSPISGHRSVSWYQQTPGQGLQFLFEYFSETQRNKGNFPGRFSGRQFSNSRSEMNVSTLELGDSALYLCASSLDRDLRYEQYFGPGTRLTVT.

The J gene is TRBJ2-1, the V gene TRBV2; D ambiguous. CDR1 and CDR2 (germline): SNHLY, FYNNEI. The V gene lost 3 bases and the J gene lost 4 bases, with 10 bases spanning the gap. CDR3 size: 14 residues. CDR3 nucleotides: TGTGCCAGCAGTGACCGCGGTGGATACAATGAGCAGTTCTTC. Encoded protein: CASSDRGGYNEQFF.

This chain uses TRBV27 with TRBJ1-1; D uncertain. With 8 bases removed from V and 1 base from J, the gap between germline ends came to 11 bases. The CDR3 contains 13 residues. Germline loops: CDR1 MNHEY, CDR2 SMNVEV (reference sequence). The CDR3 here is CASFVRENTEAFF. CDR3 bases: TGTGCCAGCTTTGTTCGGGAGAACACTGAAGCTTTCTTT.

The chain employs TRBV5-4 and TRBJ2-4, with D possibly matching TRBD2 (5 bases). V lost 4 bases and J lost 4, with 18 bases in between. The germline V gene encodes CDR1 SGHNT and CDR2 YYREEE (reference sequence). This CDR3 is built from 16 residues. Here the CDR3 reads CASSPDAGNIKNIQYF. The CDR3 nucleotides are TGTGCCAGCAGCCCCGACGCCGGGAACATAAAAAACATTCAGTACTTC.

The chain is built from TRBV29-1 and TRBJ2-1, with D uncertain. The germline gives CDR1 SQVTM, CDR2 ANQGSEA. This CDR3 has 11 amino acids. The V gene lost 4 bases and the J gene lost 13 bases, with 14 bases spanning the gap. The CDR3 reads CSVVLTGSQFF. As DNA, the CDR3 is TGCAGCGTTGTCCTTACCGGGTCCCAGTTCTTC.

The chain joins TRBV28 to TRBJ1-2; TRBD1 matches 8 bases. The germline V gene has CDR1 MDHEN and CDR2 SYDVKM. The CDR3 covers 16 residues. J gave up 0 bases and V 5 bases, and 8 bases lay outside the gene matches. CDR3 sequence (DNA): TGTGCCAGCAGTCTTGACAGGGGACAAGCTAACTATGGCTACACCTTC. The encoded protein is CASSLDRGQANYGYTF.

The chain is built from TRBV5-1 and TRBJ2-3; 9 bases are shared with TRBD1. The V gene's germline CDR1 is SGHRS and CDR2 YFSETQ. V lost 1 base and J lost 2; bases outside the gene matches: 2. The CDR3 covers 15 residues. The CDR3 loop reads CASSLRDRDTDTQYF. The CDR3 nucleotides read TGCGCCAGCAGCTTGAGGGACAGGGACACAGATACGCAGTATTTT. The full variable domain, completed using reference TRBV5-1 and TRBJ2-3, is KAGVTQTPRYLIKTRGQQVTLSCSPISGHRSVSWYQQTPGQGLQFLFEYFSETQRNKGNFPGRFSGRQFSNSRSEMNVSTLELGDSALYLCASSLRDRDTDTQYFGPGTRLTVL.

Regarding this clone: This specimen includes other DNA sequences encoding the same CDR3. The V and J genes are TRBV6-5 and TRBJ2-7; 7 bases fit TRBD2. Per germline, CDR1 MNHEY and CDR2 SVGAGI. The CDR3 sequence is 15 residues long. Trimming took 5 bases from V and 2 from J; bases not matched to a gene: 9. The CDR3 loop reads CASSPSSGTTYEQYF. CDR3 in DNA: TGTGCCAGCAGTCCATCTTCCGGGACTACCTACGAGCAGTACTTC.

This chain connects TRBV28 to TRBJ2-5, with TRBD2 matching 8 bases. The CDR3 spans 17 residues. Germline trimming cut 3 bases from V and 2 bases from J; bases unmatched to any gene: 11. Germline CDR1 reads MDHEN; CDR2 reads SYDVKM. The CDR3 DNA sequence: TGTGCCAGCAGTTTGGGTCAGCGGGGGAGGGGGCAAGAGACCCAGTACTTC. Translating it yields CASSLGQRGRGQETQYF.

J is TRBJ1-4 and V is TRBV7-8; 8 bases are a match to TRBD1. The CDR3 covers 17 residues. V lost 1 base to trimming and J lost 7 bases; unmatched junction nucleotides: 11. Per germline, CDR1 SGHVS and CDR2 FQNEAQ. CDR3: CASSLGQGQMLREKLFF. In DNA, the CDR3 is TGTGCCAGCAGCTTAGGACAGGGGCAGATGTTACGTGAAAAACTGTTTTTT. Complete variable domain (other parts from reference TRBV7-8 and TRBJ1-4): GAGVSQSPRYKVAKRGQDVALRCDPISGHVSLFWYQQALGQGPEFLTYFQNEAQLDKSGLPSDRFFAERPEGSVSTLKIQRTQQEDSAVYLCASSLGQGQMLREKLFFGSGTQLSVL.

For the CDR3, the DNA is TGTGCCAGCTCACCAACGACCCCGTTAGCCAGCGGGAGCTTCGGGGAGCTGTTTTTT. Encoded protein: CASSPTTPLASGSFGELFF. The chain couples TRBV18 to TRBJ2-2; 8 bases align to TRBD2. CDR3 size: 19 residues. The V gene end was trimmed by 2 bases and the J gene end by 7 bases; junction bases not matched to a gene: 18. Looked up from germline, CDR1 is KGHSH and CDR2 is LQKENI.

CDR3 amino acids: CASSEDSGSPYEQYF. DNA of the CDR3: TGTGCCAGCAGCGAGGACAGCGGGAGTCCCTACGAGCAGTACTTC. The gene calls are TRBV9 and TRBJ2-7; 8 nucleotides line up with TRBD2. V lost 3 bases and J lost 2; bases outside the gene matches: 7. Germline V gene data show CDR1 as SGDLS and CDR2 as YYNGEE. This CDR3 is built from 15 residues.

This chain uses TRBV29-1 with TRBJ1-1, with 7 bases lining up with TRBD1. The V gene end was trimmed by 3 bases and the J gene end by 7 bases; junction bases not matched to a gene: 5. CDR1 and CDR2 from the germline V gene are SQVTM and ANQGSEA. CDR3 size: 12 residues. This chain's CDR3 is CSVEGQQFEAFF. The CDR3 coding sequence is TGCAGCGTTGAGGGACAGCAATTTGAAGCTTTCTTT.

This clone came up once. The rearrangement links TRBV7-2 to TRBJ2-1; 9 bases line up with TRBD2. Trimming at V came to 1 base and at J to 7 bases, leaving 8 bases not matched to a gene. Germline CDR1 SGHTA, CDR2 FQGNSA. The CDR3 spans 16 residues. CDR3 nucleotides: TGTGCCAGCAGCTTAGATTGGCGGGGGGGCAGGAATGAGCAGTTCTTC. Translating it yields CASSLDWRGGRNEQFF.

The genes are TRBV6-5 and TRBJ1-1; TRBD1 is a possible D gene (5 bases). CDR3 length: 16 residues. Germline values: CDR1 MNHEY, CDR2 SVGAGI. V lost 4 bases and J lost 3, with 18 bases in between. CDR3 amino acids: CASSSRGAGWDTEAFF. The CDR3 nucleotides read TGTGCCAGCAGTTCCCGCGGGGCAGGTTGGGACACTGAAGCTTTCTTT.

This clone was counted a single time. This chain uses TRBV4-3 with TRBJ1-1, with D possibly matching TRBD1 (5 bases). Germline assignment: CDR1 LGHNA and CDR2 YSLEER. V lost 4 bases to trimming and J lost 2 bases, with 20 bases between them. The CDR3 contains 17 residues. CDR3 coding DNA: TGCGCCAGCAGCCCAGCACCAAACAGGAATTATAACACTGAAGCTTTCTTT. Its protein is CASSPAPNRNYNTEAFF.

The genes are TRBV7-9 and TRBJ1-2, with D perhaps matching TRBD1 (5 bases). Per germline, CDR1 SEHNR and CDR2 FQNEAQ (reference sequence). This CDR3 contains 16 residues. The V and J ends lost 7 bases and 8 bases respectively, with 26 bases between them. The CDR3: CASTVMTVLFLPGYTF. In nucleotides, the CDR3 is TGTGCCAGCACCGTGATGACAGTCCTCTTTTTACCGGGCTACACCTTC.